One and the same sample provided the 18 T cell receptor beta chains below, sequenced in a study of HIV-infected patients and healthy controls. cDNA was made from 500 ng RNA using alpha and beta constant primers. Separate chain-specific third strand synthesis with multiplexing indices produced the alpha and beta libraries. From the 5' RACE reads, TCRdb called clonotypes with MiXCR, one entry per CDR3 protein. The table lists 8,000 to 13,000 distinct CDR3 sequences, 7.5% to 9% of them singletons, with 3.5% to 4.5% in the top ten. The repertoire came from unfractionated whole blood and reflected all unsorted peripheral T cells. Source material: blood. These receptors came from an adult in good health.

This clonotype was seen ten or more times. The chain couples TRBV6-5 to TRBJ2-2; the D is unclear. Trimming took 0 bases from V and 6 from J, leaving 8 bases between them. Germline V gives CDR1 MNHEY, CDR2 SVGAGI. This CDR3 region has 14 residues. The CDR3 region is CASSYSPGPGELFF. CDR3 DNA sequence: TGTGCCAGCAGTTACTCACCAGGTCCCGGGGAGCTGTTTTTT.

By share, this clonotype counts as medium-sized (0.01 to 0.1%). The chain employs TRBV12-3 or TRBV12-4 and TRBJ2-3; no clear D gene. Trimming stripped 2 bases from V and 2 bases from J, with 5 bases between. This CDR3 contains 13 residues. In DNA, the CDR3 is TGTGCCAGCAGTTTACTTTTCACAGATACGCAGTATTTT. Amino acid sequence: CASSLLFTDTQYF.

The chain has TRBV7-2 and TRBJ1-2; 8 positions match TRBD1. V shed 5 bases, J shed 4 bases, and the junction held 12 bases outside the gene matches. Germline loops: CDR1 SGHTA, CDR2 FQGNSA. The CDR3 extends over 16 amino acids. CDR3 amino acids: CASSGAGTGRLYGYTF. The CDR3 nucleotides read TGTGCCAGCAGCGGAGCGGGGACAGGTCGACTCTATGGCTACACCTTC.

This chain uses TRBV7-9 with TRBJ1-4; D uncertain. Germline V gene data show CDR1 as SEHNR and CDR2 as FQNEAQ (reference sequence). There are 12 residues in the CDR3. Trimming removed 3 bases from V and 8 bases from J, with 7 bases in between. CDR3 bases: TGTGCCAGCAGCTTCACTCTGGAAAAACTGTTTTTT. It translates to CASSFTLEKLFF.

By sample share, this clonotype is medium-sized. The chain combines TRBV6-6 with TRBJ2-7; possibly TRBD2 for D (6 bases). The CDR3 runs to 15 residues. The ends were cut back, 4 bases at V and 3 bases at J, with 16 bases in the middle. From germline, CDR1 is MNHNY and CDR2 SVGAGI (reference sequence). The CDR3 region has the DNA TGTGCCAGCAGTTTCGCCGGGACTGGAATCTACGAGCAGTACTTC. It specifies CASSFAGTGIYEQYF.

This clonotype was recorded many times. The chain links TRBV19 to TRBJ1-5, with unresolved D. CDR1 is LNHDA and CDR2 is SQIVND in the germline V gene (reference sequence). Trimming pared 2 bases from V and 1 base from J, leaving 21 bases between. The CDR3 length is 19 residues. The CDR3 sequence: CASSITPSLVGRSNQPQHF. In DNA form, the CDR3 reads TGTGCCAGTAGTATAACCCCCTCGTTGGTGGGAAGGAGCAATCAGCCCCAGCATTTT.

In this sample, this clonotype turned up many times. This chain uses TRBV3-1 with TRBJ1-2, with D maybe TRBD1 (5 bases). The CDR3 is made up of 12 amino acids. Germline-derived CDR1 and CDR2 are LGHDT and YNNKEL (reference sequence). Trimming took off 4 bases at V and 5 bases at J, with 8 bases between the two ends. CDR3 in DNA: TGTGCCAGCAGCCCTTCAGGGTATGGCTACACCTTC. Protein: CASSPSGYGYTF.

In its sample, this clonotype was seen many times. The chain joins TRBV6-2 or TRBV6-3 to TRBJ1-5; 9 bases fit TRBD1. Germline V gives CDR1 MNHEY, CDR2 SVGEGT. V trimming: 0 bases; J trimming: 4 bases; junction bases outside the gene matches: 10. The CDR3 loop spans 18 amino acids. DNA of the CDR3: TGTGCCAGCAGTTACTCGAAGGACAGGGGACGAAGTAATCAGCCCCAGCATTTT. It specifies CASSYSKDRGRSNQPQHF.

This clonotype was detected once. This chain links TRBV6-1 with TRBJ2-5, with unresolved D. The CDR3 length is 11 residues. Trimming removed 2 bases from V and 13 bases from J, with 11 bases in between. Germline assignment: CDR1 MNHNS and CDR2 SASEGT. CDR3 in DNA: TGTGCCAGCAGTGAATTTCCTATAGGGTACTTC. It encodes CASSEFPIGYF.

This clonotype showed up many times. V and J are TRBV14 and TRBJ1-2; weak D call: TRBD1 (5 bases). Trimming shortened V by 3 bases and J by 7 bases, and 21 bases separated the two germline ends. Germline CDR1 reads SGHDN; CDR2 reads FVKESK. This CDR3 spans 16 amino acids. Written as DNA, the CDR3 is TGTGCCAGCAGCCAGGGCTTGGGACGGGCCCCCGGTGGCTACACCTTC. It encodes CASSQGLGRAPGGYTF.

The CDR3 coding sequence is TGCGCCAGCAGCCTGGGCGGGGGGAGCCAAGAGACCCAGTACTTC. Translation: CASSLGGGSQETQYF. V and J are TRBV5-1 and TRBJ2-5; TRBD2 matches 8 bases. This CDR3 contains 15 residues. Germline CDR1 reads SGHRS; CDR2 reads YFSETQ. J lost 1 base, V lost 4 bases, and 6 bases had no gene match.

This clonotype is labeled medium-sized (0.01 to 0.1%). The rearrangement joins TRBV6-5 to TRBJ1-1; D perhaps matches TRBD1 (6 bases). The CDR3 length is 15 residues. V shed 2 bases and J shed 7 bases, with 17 bases lying between them. Germline V gene sequence: CDR1 MNHEY, CDR2 SVGAGI. CDR3 nucleotides: TGTGCCAGCAGTTACGTCTCCAGGGGTCTCAGTGAAGCTTTCTTT. Its protein product is CASSYVSRGLSEAFF.

This clonotype was seen ten or more times. The chain couples TRBV25-1 to TRBJ2-1; D may be TRBD1 (6 bases). Trimming removed 1 base at V and 0 bases at J, with 10 bases between. The CDR3 runs to 16 residues. Germline V gene lookup returns CDR1 MGHDK and CDR2 SYGVNS. As DNA, the CDR3 is TGTGCCAGCAGTGAATCACAGGGAAGCTCCTACAATGAGCAGTTCTTC. Its protein is CASSESQGSSYNEQFF.

This clonotype is deemed medium-sized. The rearrangement uses TRBV7-9 and TRBJ1-1, with unresolved D. Germline CDR1 is SEHNR and CDR2 is FQNEAQ (reference sequence). This CDR3 contains 14 residues. Trimming stripped 3 bases from V and 5 bases from J, with 13 bases between. CDR3 sequence (DNA): TGTGCCAGCAGCTTCGAGGGCGTCGGGACTGAAGCTTTCTTT. It specifies CASSFEGVGTEAFF.

In its sample, this clonotype ranks as medium-sized (0.01 to 0.1%). The chain uses TRBV6-4 and TRBJ2-3, with TRBD2 identical over 10 bases. The V gene's germline CDR1 is MRHNA and CDR2 SNTAGT. V was clipped by 0 bases and J by 1 base; unmatched bases: 1. This CDR3 has 16 amino acids. CDR3 residues: CASSDSGTSGTDTQYF. CDR3 DNA: TGTGCCAGCAGTGACTCGGGGACTAGCGGCACAGATACGCAGTATTTT.

This clonotype was observed many times. The chain is built from TRBV30 and TRBJ2-1; TRBD2 agrees at 7 bases. V was clipped by 4 bases and J by 5 bases; unmatched bases: 11. Germline CDR1 is GTSNPN and CDR2 is SVGIG (reference sequence). The CDR3 consists of 15 residues. In DNA, the CDR3 is TGTGCCTGGACTCCAGGGTCCCGGGGGGACAATGAGCAGTTCTTC. Translating gives CAWTPGSRGDNEQFF.

In this sample, this clonotype is medium-sized. This chain uses TRBV18 with TRBJ1-2, with D hard to call. Per germline, CDR1 KGHSH and CDR2 LQKENI. Trimming pared 2 bases from V and 6 bases from J, leaving 13 bases between. This CDR3 spans 14 amino acids. The CDR3 DNA sequence: TGTGCCAGCTCACCAGAGGTCGCCGGCCATGGCTACACCTTC. Protein: CASSPEVAGHGYTF. Based on the CDR3 plus reference TRBV18 and TRBJ1-2, the full variable domain is NAGVMQNPRHLVRRRGQEARLRCSPMKGHSHVYWYRQLPEEGLKFMVYLQKENIIDESGMPKERFSAEFPKEGPSILRIQQVVRGDSAAYFCASSPEVAGHGYTFGSGTRLTVV.

This clonotype came up a few times. V gene TRBV7-8 combines with J gene TRBJ1-5; D is possibly TRBD1 (5 bases). Germline loops: CDR1 SGHVS, CDR2 FQNEAQ. The CDR3 length is 17 residues. With 6 bases removed from V and 0 bases from J, the gap between germline ends came to 18 bases. CDR3 DNA sequence: TGTGCCAGCAGTCAGAATTCCGGACATTCTAGCAATCAGCCCCAGCATTTT. Residues: CASSQNSGHSSNQPQHF.